Sequencing of this TCR beta chain was carried out in a study of OX40 agonist ivuxolimab in advanced cancers. Germline V lookup: CDR1 SGHAT, CDR2 FQDESV (reference sequence). The CDR3 has 17 residues. With V trimmed by 5 bases and J by 5 bases, 11 bases remained unmatched. General observations from the study: Both CD4+ and CD8+ T cell populations in blood had undergone clonal expansion by week 6 at 0.1 to 3.0 mg/kg. Low normalized clonal expansion also occurred in some nonresponding patients.

Blood sampling was done at baseline, cycle 4 day 1, and cycle 7 day 1. For this clone: Its target is not known.

This table comes from immunoSEQ multiplex PCR, and its TCRdb copy is limited to in-frame clones, with some not included. The table shows 90,000 or so clones, with nearly 90% occurring only once. The receptor was isolated from an adult with an advanced solid tumor such as melanoma, head and neck, liver or kidney cancer. This chain uses TRBV11-1 with TRBJ2-5; 13 bases map to TRBD2. The sample in question was CD4+ or CD8+ T cells sorted from blood, obtained in a trial of the OX40 agonist ivuxolimab. CDR3 bases: TGTGCCAGCAGCCTTCGACTAGCGGGGGGCCTGTGGGAGACCCAGTACTTC. Its translation is CASSLRLAGGLWETQYF.